The sequence of this TCR beta chain was determined in a study of cytomegalovirus exposure and HLA in healthy donors. V lost 1 base, J lost 5 bases, and 9 bases stayed unmatched. Germline V gene sequence: CDR1 SEHNR, CDR2 FQNEAQ (reference sequence). This CDR3 is built from 16 residues. With respect to this clone: What it binds is unknown.

Whole-study findings and limits: In a later analysis, HLA-associated beta chains showed higher expansion and lower generation probabilities than comparable chains. Later on, an analysis found that several of the most significant clusters appeared to be linked to common viral pathogens, which included parvovirus B19.

The PCR used 60 Vbeta and 13 Jbeta primers. Some clones are missing from TCRdb's copy, which holds only in-frame ones; the method was immunoSEQ multiplex PCR. Seen here are approximately 210,000 clones, about 80% observed once, and the top ten hold roughly a tenth. Sequences were obtained from PBMCs. The chain has TRBV7-9 and TRBJ2-7; TRBD2 aligns across 9 bases. The sequence derives from a woman in her forties or fifties in good health and CMV-seropositive. CDR3 protein: CASSLDVAGVGHEQYF. Here the CDR3 DNA reads TGTGCCAGCAGCTTAGACGTAGCGGGAGTGGGCCACGAGCAGTACTTC.